The 8 T cell receptor beta chains presented below share a single source sample, sequenced in a study of cytomegalovirus exposure and HLA in healthy donors. Primers included in the PCR were 60 Vbeta and 13 Jbeta primers. Assay used: immunoSEQ multiplex PCR; TCRdb lists only in-frame clones, some missing. The repertoire shows about 120,000 clones; the top ten hold approximately 1.6%. The source material was PBMCs. The receptors were gathered from a woman between 40 and 55 years old in good health and CMV-seropositive.

The rearrangement joins TRBV15 to TRBJ2-7, with 9 bases lining up with TRBD1. The CDR3 contains 15 residues. CDR1 and CDR2 from the germline V gene are LNHNV and YYDKDF (reference sequence). V was pared by 0 bases and J by 2 bases, with 2 bases of the junction left unmatched. The DNA of the CDR3 is TGTGCCACCAGCAGAGATACAGGGGGCACCTACGAGCAGTACTTC. Translated, it gives CATSRDTGGTYEQYF.

V is TRBV10-3 and J is TRBJ1-5, with 8 nucleotides matching TRBD1. The V gene's germline CDR1 is ENHRY and CDR2 SYGVKD. The CDR3 runs to 14 residues. The ends lost 7 bases at V and 9 bases at J; junction bases unmatched: 11. As DNA, the CDR3 is TGTGCCATCACCACGGACAGGGACGACGGGCCCCAGCATTTT. Amino acid sequence: CAITTDRDDGPQHF.

The chain is built from TRBV28 and TRBJ2-7; 8 positions agree with TRBD1. Germline lookup yields CDR1 MDHEN and CDR2 SYDVKM. This CDR3 contains 17 residues. The J segment lost 0 bases and the V segment lost 6 bases, leaving 13 bases of the junction unmatched. This CDR3 reads CASRAIDRGLSSYEQYF. Here the CDR3 DNA reads TGTGCCAGCAGAGCAATAGACAGGGGATTGAGCTCCTACGAGCAGTACTTC.

V and J are TRBV6-5 and TRBJ2-3, with D possibly matching TRBD2 (6 bases). This CDR3 is 14 amino acids long. Germline assignment: CDR1 MNHEY and CDR2 SVGAGI. V was shortened by 2 bases and J by 6 bases, with 12 bases between the two germline ends. The CDR3, as DNA: TGTGCCAGCAGTTACAGACCCAGCGGGGATACGCAGTATTTT. It specifies CASSYRPSGDTQYF.

CDR3 region: CASSGGTGEADTQYF. The CDR3 nucleotides are TGTGCCAGCAGTGGAGGGACAGGGGAGGCAGATACGCAGTATTTT. The chain links TRBV9 to TRBJ2-3; 10 nucleotides line up with TRBD1. The V segment lost 5 bases and the J segment 4 bases; nucleotides outside the gene matches: 7. CDR1 is SGDLS, CDR2 YYNGEE, per germline. The length of the CDR3 is 15 residues.

In nucleotides, the CDR3 is TGTGCCAGCTCACCGGGACAGGGAAGCGGGGAGCTGTTTTTT. This translates into CASSPGQGSGELFF. The chain couples TRBV18 to TRBJ2-2, with 9 bases fitting TRBD1. Germline V gives CDR1 KGHSH, CDR2 LQKENI. The CDR3 has 14 residues. Trimming removed 3 bases from V and 7 bases from J; junction bases left unmatched: 3.

The chain is built from TRBV19 and TRBJ1-4, with a weak D call TRBD1 (5 bases). The V end was cut by 1 base, the J end by 0 bases, with 6 bases between. This CDR3 has 15 residues. Germline CDR1 and CDR2: LNHDA and SQIVND (reference sequence). The chain's CDR3 is CASSIGQSTNEKLFF. CDR3 in DNA: TGTGCCAGTAGTATAGGACAGTCAACTAATGAAAAACTGTTTTTT.

A word on this clone: Other DNA variants within this sample encode the same CDR3. The chain has TRBV30 and TRBJ2-7; TRBD2 is a possible D gene (6 bases). The length of the CDR3 is 12 residues. The germline CDR1 and CDR2 sequences are GTSNPN and SVGIG (reference sequence). V was clipped by 0 bases and J by 4 bases, with 7 bases between them. CDR3 DNA: TGTGCCTGGAGTGTTCGGGGGTACGAGCAGTACTTC. Its translation: CAWSVRGYEQYF. The whole variable domain, filled in from reference TRBV30 and TRBJ2-7, reads SQTIHQWPATLVQPVGSPLSLECTVEGTSNPNLYWYRQAAGRGLQLLFYSVGIGQISSEVPQNLSASRPQDRQFILSSKKLLLSDSGFYLCAWSVRGYEQYFGPGTRLTVT.